This record looks at one T cell receptor beta chain sequence and its context. As yet, its antigen is unknown. A much larger clonotype is one base distant, so this may be a read error. CDR3 length: 11 amino acids. Germline CDR1 is MNHEY and CDR2 is SVGAGI. Libraries for naive CD8 T cells, which were made from 20,000 to 1,000,000 sorted cells, drew on 10%, 30% or 50% of the RNA. This sample is part of a study of molecular identifiers for immune sequencing clone quantification. General study findings and limits: In a background of about 1 million naive cells, spiked Jurkat TCR RNA from one cell was reportedly detectable. Clone sizes could be underestimated for highly expanded clones when identical TCR molecules share a barcode.

In preparing bulk TCR libraries, previously described methods and listed TCR primers were used. TCRdb called the PCR reads again in MiXCR, with one record for every CDR3 protein. The profile shows about 510,000 distinct CDR3 sequences, about a fifth of them singletons. The chain carries TRBV6-5 and TRBJ2-3; possibly TRBD1 for D (6 bases). This TCR came from a human donor in good health. Some libraries in this study had Jurkat cell RNA spiked in. What was sequenced was naive CD8+ T cells from blood, with Jurkat cell RNA spiked in. This sample's subset: FACS-sorted CD8+CD4-CCR7+CD45RA+ naive T cells. The CDR3 sequence is CASGDTDTRYF. CDR3 bases: TGTGCCTCAGGGGACACAGATACGCGGTATTTT.